Given below is one T cell receptor (beta chain) in context. Its antigen specificity is not known. Base qualities were left out, and no much larger clone turns up one base away. In the prospective study, participants were roughly 18 to 95 years old, resided in 24 geographic areas of the United States, and were enrolled through a virtual design. In the prospective study, cohorts were assigned on the basis of participant-reported clinical history obtained from a screening survey and a study questionnaire. ImmuneRACE Cohort 3 recovered participants were defined by two consecutive negative NP/OP PCR tests, healthcare professional clearance, or symptom resolution. Mobile phlebotomists in the prospective study collected whole blood, serum and a nasopharyngeal or oropharyngeal swab from every participant. Participants in the prospective study had the option to provide additional blood draws and questionnaires over a roughly two-month period. Blood samples from the prospective study were shipped frozen or at room temperature prior to DNA extraction.

The cysteine opens and the phenylalanine closes a CDR3 of 13 amino acids. Only the CDR3 DNA is retained, 39 bases long and in frame from the first base. CDR1 and CDR2, per the germline V gene, are SGDLS and YYNGEE. Clipping removes 3 bases from V and 9 bases from J, with 6 as the unmatched junction base count. The data derive from a study of blood T cell repertoires in COVID-19 (TCRdb year 2020). Regarding the study in general: The collaborator samples originated in the United States, Italy and Spain and spanned the acute and convalescent phases of COVID-19. Subjects who had been exposed to COVID-19, were actively infected with it, or had recovered from it provided the deeply sampled blood TCRbeta repertoires that made up the dataset. Where available, HLA class I and class II types were taken from metadata supplied by the sample provider and were not determined by assay-based typing. A freely available public database, intended as a resource for researchers studying the immune response to SARS-CoV-2, is where the repertoires were released. The material from the prospective study consisted of cDNA or gDNA derived from T cells, B-cell-depleted T cells, or PBMCs. The sample metadata nearly always contained a de-identified subject ID, COVID-19 status, age in years and sex. The samples were drawn from the first 160 participants of the ongoing ImmuneRACE study and from 1,254 subjects provided by 6 global collaborators.

Broader findings and caveats from the paper: The amount of clinical and demographic metadata varied by source and participant and was provided uncurated.

The immunoSEQ Assay, a bias-controlled multiplex PCR, was used to amplify TCRbeta CDR3 regions from genomic DNA. Processing in the source paper ran as follows. The number of nucleated cells in each sample was estimated from the amplification of reference gene primers within the assay. Sequence reads were collapsed and filtered to measure the absolute abundance of every unique TCRbeta CDR3 rearrangement. Productive Simpson clonality was computed per sample as the square root of Simpson's diversity index over productive rearrangements. TCRdb mirrors the immuneACCESS table, restricted to in-frame sequences. Some clones are absent from its copies; in checked studies, under half trace to an unresolved V gene, and the reason for the others is unknown. That table is the source of V, J and clone size, and D and trimming were worked out from the DNA. The sample table lists about 360,000 clones, roughly 86% of them with a count of one. Approximately 1.3% of the sample is taken by the ten largest.

The sequence is built from TRBV9 and TRBJ1-1, and TRBD1 matches 9 of the central bases. This clonotype was sampled from a man aged 25-45 years who had recovered from COVID-19. Sequenced sample: PBMCs or T cells enriched from blood (not recorded which). The CDR3 protein sequence reads: CASSASGTGKAFF. Read as DNA, the sequence is TGTGCCAGCAGCGCATCCGGGACAGGGAAAGCTTTCTTT.